The entry below gives a single T cell receptor beta chain sequence along with its context. The entry originates in a study of T cells in Graves' hyperthyroidism and ophthalmopathy. Study-wide context: Prior to any treatment, at the point of initial diagnosis, peripheral blood was collected.

Template material for amplifying TCR beta CDR3 regions consisted of RNA transcripts. A set of HTBI primers served as the primers for a first-round RT-PCR of the TCR CDR3. TCRdb used MiXCR to reprocess the multiplex PCR reads, holding one entry per CDR3 protein. Of roughly 400,000 distinct CDR3 sequences detected, around an eighth appear once; the ten largest clones hold around 28%. The CDR3 has 15 amino acids. Trimming removed 2 bases at V and 4 bases at J, with 10 bases between. Germline-derived CDR1 and CDR2 are SGDLS and YYNGEE. The source material was blood. This receptor was identified in a man between 50 and 59 years old with Graves' ophthalmopathy. This chain links TRBV9 with TRBJ2-6; no reliable D call. CDR3 coding DNA: TGTGCCAGCAGCGTTCCTGCAGCAGGGGCCAACGTCCTGACTTTC. It specifies CASSVPAAGANVLTF.